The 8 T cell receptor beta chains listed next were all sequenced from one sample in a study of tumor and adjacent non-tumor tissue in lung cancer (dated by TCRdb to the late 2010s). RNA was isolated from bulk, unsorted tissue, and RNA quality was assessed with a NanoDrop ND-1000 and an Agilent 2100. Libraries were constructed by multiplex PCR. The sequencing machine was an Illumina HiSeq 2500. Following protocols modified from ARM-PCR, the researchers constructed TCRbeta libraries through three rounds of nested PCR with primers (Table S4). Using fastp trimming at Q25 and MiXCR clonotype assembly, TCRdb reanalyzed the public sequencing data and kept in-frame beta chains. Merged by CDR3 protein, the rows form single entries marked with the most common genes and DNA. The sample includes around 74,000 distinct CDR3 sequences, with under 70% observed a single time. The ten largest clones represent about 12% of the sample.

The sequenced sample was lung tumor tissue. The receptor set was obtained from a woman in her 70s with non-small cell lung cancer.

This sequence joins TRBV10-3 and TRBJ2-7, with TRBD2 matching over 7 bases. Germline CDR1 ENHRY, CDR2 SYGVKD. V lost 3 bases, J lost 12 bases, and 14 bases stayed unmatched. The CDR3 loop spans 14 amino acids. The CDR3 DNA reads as TGTGCCATCAGTGAAGGGAGGGCAGCCTACGGGCGGTACTTC. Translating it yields CAISEGRAAYGRYF.

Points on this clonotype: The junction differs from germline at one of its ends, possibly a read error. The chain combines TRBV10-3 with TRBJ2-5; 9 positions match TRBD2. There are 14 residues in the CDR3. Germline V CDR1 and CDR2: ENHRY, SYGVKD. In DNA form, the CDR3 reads TGTGCCACCAGTGAAAGTAGCGGGAGAGAGACCCAGTACTTC. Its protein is CATSESSGRETQYF.

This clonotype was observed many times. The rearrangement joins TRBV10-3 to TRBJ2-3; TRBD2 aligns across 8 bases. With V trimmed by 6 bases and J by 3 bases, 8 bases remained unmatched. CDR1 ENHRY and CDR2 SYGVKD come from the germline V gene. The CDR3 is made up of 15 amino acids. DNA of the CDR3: TGTGCCATCAGAAACAGGGTAGCGGGGACAGATACGCAGTATTTT. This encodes CAIRNRVAGTDTQYF.

The DNA of the CDR3 is TGCGCCAGCAGCGGGACTGGAGTCACCTACGAGCAGTACTTC. Its translation is CASSGTGVTYEQYF. The J gene is TRBJ2-7, the V gene TRBV10-2, with D perhaps matching TRBD2 (6 bases). The germline CDR1 and CDR2 sequences are WSHSY and SAAADI. Trimming left V 6 bases short and J 2 bases short, with 14 bases between. The CDR3 is 14 amino acids.

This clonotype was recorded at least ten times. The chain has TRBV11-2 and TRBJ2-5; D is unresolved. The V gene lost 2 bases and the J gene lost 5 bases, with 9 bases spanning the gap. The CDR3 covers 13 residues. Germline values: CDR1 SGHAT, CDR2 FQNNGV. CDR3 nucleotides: TGTGCCAGCAGCTTAAGCAGCTATGAGACCCAGTACTTC. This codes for CASSLSSYETQYF.

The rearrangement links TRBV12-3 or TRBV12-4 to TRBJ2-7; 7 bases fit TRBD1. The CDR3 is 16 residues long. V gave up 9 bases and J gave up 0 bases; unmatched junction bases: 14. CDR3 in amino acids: CARNSTGVGTSYEQYF. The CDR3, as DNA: TGTGCCAGGAATTCCACAGGGGTGGGAACCTCCTACGAGCAGTACTTC.

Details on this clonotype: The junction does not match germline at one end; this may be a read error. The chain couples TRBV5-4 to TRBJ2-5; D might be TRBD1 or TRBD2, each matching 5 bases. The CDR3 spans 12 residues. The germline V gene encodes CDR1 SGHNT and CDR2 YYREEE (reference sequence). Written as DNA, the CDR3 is TGTGACAGCAGCAGGGACCCTGAGACCCAGTACTTC. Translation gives CDSSRDPETQYF.

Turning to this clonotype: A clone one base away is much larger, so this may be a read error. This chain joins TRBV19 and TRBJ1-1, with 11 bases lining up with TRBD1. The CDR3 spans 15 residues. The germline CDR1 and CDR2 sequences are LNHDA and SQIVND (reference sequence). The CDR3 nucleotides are TGTGCCAGTAGTCTTCCGGGACAGGGGGACACTGGAGCTTTCTTT. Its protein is CASSLPGQGDTGAFF. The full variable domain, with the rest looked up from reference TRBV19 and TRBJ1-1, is DGGITQSPKYLFRKEGQNVTLSCEQNLNHDAMYWYRQDPGQGLRLIYYSQIVNDFQKGDIAEGYSVSREKKESFPLTVTSAQKNPTAFYLCASSLPGQGDTGAFFGQGTRLTVV.